These T cell receptor beta chains were read from a single sample in a study of regulatory T cells in long-lasting Graves disease. A single record per CDR3 protein comes from TCRdb applying MiXCR to the multiplex PCR reads. This sample carries some 340,000 distinct CDR3 sequences, around 11% of them seen once, and the ten largest clones take 15% to 20%. These data are also associated with another study on T cells in Graves' hyperthyroidism and ophthalmopathy.

Source: peripheral blood mononuclear cells (PBMCs), taken at new diagnosis, from a patient treated with antithyroid drugs. The receptors come from a young woman with Graves disease. Each CDR3 is given without its conserved first and last residue. Size is omitted from some rows. Given values are once, few, many or a class for expanded clones.

TRBV20-1	TRBJ2-1	many	SASEPGLAFINEQF
TRBV7-9	TRBJ2-1	-	ASSLPSRSHSLGEQF
TRBV7-9	TRBJ2-3	many	ASSAPTTSGSTDTQY
TRBV13	TRBJ2-1	few	ASSQGGQGEQF
TRBV12-3/TRBV12-4	TRBJ1-2	many	ASLKGAGGYT
TRBV7-2	TRBJ1-2	many	ASSARRRYYGYT
TRBV28	TRBJ2-7	many	ASSLLEANSGSSYEQY
TRBV20-1	TRBJ1-1	many	SASTWWGDTEAF
TRBV2	TRBJ2-1	many	ASKTSGSSYNEQF
TRBV12-3/TRBV12-4	TRBJ2-1	many	ASKPTSGQYNEQF
TRBV7-9	TRBJ2-5	many	ASRGSQETQY
TRBV6-2/TRBV6-3	TRBJ2-1	many	ASSSGLAGVRF
TRBV20-1	TRBJ2-3	many	SASSRLAGTDTQY
TRBV29-1	TRBJ2-7	few	SVEGTANEQY
TRBV14	TRBJ2-2	few	ASSQGLRRGTNTGELF
TRBV12-3/TRBV12-4	TRBJ1-5	few	ASSLTMTGRNQPQH
TRBV6-2/TRBV6-3	TRBJ1-5	-	ASTSRDNGMGGNQPQH
TRBV29-1	TRBJ1-1	once	SVERPGQGNTEAF
TRBV14	TRBJ2-1	-	ASSQEDGSYNEQF
TRBV20-1	TRBJ2-3	-	SVRIAGSQRRTQY
TRBV12-3/TRBV12-4	TRBJ1-1	many	ASSFDLGTEAF
TRBV29-1	TRBJ2-5	-	SVEPQVQDGTQY
TRBV5-1	TRBJ2-2	many	ASSPDLGQGATGELF
TRBV12-3/TRBV12-4	TRBJ1-5	many	ASSLPGWTQPQH
TRBV4-2	TRBJ2-5	few	ASSQDQLAGEETQY
TRBV11-2	TRBJ2-7	many	ASQSWEGFYEQY
TRBV7-3	TRBJ1-1	many	ASSLGGAGGTEAF
TRBV7-3	TRBJ2-5	many	ASSFGGPQETQY
TRBV30	TRBJ2-3	many	AWSVLGSRTDTQY
TRBV10-3	TRBJ2-1	-	AISDVPGAYNEQF
TRBV27	TRBJ2-1	many	ASSLSGLAGGREQF
TRBV28	TRBJ2-6	many	ASSLGESGANVLT
TRBV11-1	TRBJ2-1	many	ASSPTLGGSRSGNEQF
TRBV29-1	TRBJ2-1	-	SVRDTGWYNEQF
TRBV7-2	TRBJ1-5	many	ASSLGDNSNQPQH
TRBV5-1	TRBJ2-1	many	ASRRLAGGDSEQF
TRBV10-3	TRBJ2-3	few	AIRARPGGTDTQY
TRBV20-1	TRBJ2-3	-	SACPYRGGSTDTQY
TRBV10-3	TRBJ2-2	many	AISEGQGITGELF
TRBV29-1	TRBJ1-3	-	SAPDLTGNTIY
TRBV9	TRBJ1-5	few	ASSETAINQPQH
TRBV28	TRBJ2-3	-	ASTNEKRGPDTQY
TRBV2	TRBJ2-2	few	ASSELAAIQNTGELF
TRBV28	TRBJ2-2	many	ASSFEGQGTGELF
TRBV13	TRBJ2-5	many	ASSSDRN
TRBV7-2	TRBJ1-5	many	ASSLDGVLPQH
TRBV28	TRBJ2-3	many	ATNTDTQY
TRBV2	TRBJ2-2	many	ASSESDGELF
TRBV28	TRBJ1-2	many	ASSPRYGYT
TRBV6-2/TRBV6-3	TRBJ2-2	many	ASSYGPGRNTGELF
TRBV5-1	TRBJ2-6	-	ASSLVSGRISGGANVLT
TRBV3-1	TRBJ1-3	many	ASSQVIRDSSGNTIY
TRBV6-2/TRBV6-3	TRBJ2-3	few	ASSLDGPLDTQY
TRBV2	TRBJ2-7	many	ASSYRGREVYEQY
TRBV2	TRBJ1-1	many	ASRGGVGHKNTEAF
TRBV6-2/TRBV6-3	TRBJ1-1	many	ASSFPGELEAF
TRBV9	TRBJ2-3	few	ASSKGLAGADTQY
TRBV6-9	TRBJ2-4	-	ASSLAGVPAKNIQY